The 6 T cell receptor beta chains presented below share a single source sample, sequenced in a study of CD8+CD57+ T cells in acquired aplastic anemia. Genomic DNA templated the TCR beta VDJ and CDR3 profiling. TCRdb analysed the reads with MiXCR anew, one entry per CDR3 protein. The sample has about 64,000 distinct CDR3 sequences, 45% to 70% seen once; the top ten hold 2% to 2.5%. The sequenced material came from sorted CD4+, CD8+, or CD8+CD57+ T cells (not recorded which) from PBMCs. The receptor source for this set is a human donor in good health, serving as a control.

This clonotype was seen a handful of times. This CDR3 is CASSPMDYSGNTIYF. In DNA, the CDR3 is TGTGCCAGCTCACCAATGGACTACTCTGGAAACACCATATATTTT. The chain combines TRBV18 with TRBJ1-3, with D unclear. Germline lookup yields CDR1 KGHSH and CDR2 LQKENI. The CDR3 extends over 15 amino acids. The ends were cut back, 2 bases at V and 0 bases at J, with 8 bases in the middle.

CDR3 DNA sequence: TGTGCCAGCGCCGTACACGGGAACACTGAAGCTTTCTTT. Protein sequence: CASAVHGNTEAFF. The chain joins TRBV6-1 to TRBJ1-1; D is unresolved. The CDR3 spans 13 residues. CDR1 and CDR2 from the germline V gene are MNHNS and SASEGT. Trimming took 8 bases from V and 1 from J, leaving 11 bases between them.

In its sample, this clonotype was seen many times. The rearrangement links TRBV15 to TRBJ1-5, with D possibly being TRBD1 (5 bases). Trimming took 0 bases from V and 6 from J, leaving 21 bases between them. Germline V gives CDR1 LNHNV, CDR2 YYDKDF (reference sequence). This CDR3 is built from 18 residues. CDR3 in amino acids: CATSRDYGGPNPGQPQHF. In DNA form, the CDR3 reads TGTGCCACCAGCAGAGATTACGGGGGACCCAACCCAGGTCAGCCCCAGCATTTT.

This clonotype appeared many times. The chain combines TRBV11-1 with TRBJ2-1, with 9 positions matching TRBD2. The CDR3 has 15 amino acids. V lost 9 bases, J lost 2 bases, and 8 bases stayed unmatched. Germline CDR1 and CDR2: SGHAT and FQDESV (reference sequence). The CDR3 nucleotides read TGTGCCAGTATGGCCTTAGCGGGAGCCTACAATGAGCAGTTCTTC. Translating it yields CASMALAGAYNEQFF.

Comments on this clonotype: The junction shows a germline mismatch at one end, possibly a read error. This chain connects TRBV5-1 to TRBJ2-7, with D unclear. From germline, CDR1 is SGHRS and CDR2 YFSETQ. The CDR3 extends over 14 amino acids. The DNA for the CDR3 is TGCGCCGGCAGCTTATCATGGTCTGGATACGAGCAGCACTTC. Its translation: CAGSLSWSGYEQHF.

This clonotype occurred many times. The chain couples TRBV27 to TRBJ1-4; D not certain. The V and J ends lost 6 bases and 8 bases respectively, with 19 bases between them. Germline V CDR1 and CDR2: MNHEY, SMNVEV (reference sequence). This CDR3 has 15 residues. The CDR3: CASSPRVGVGEKLFF. The CDR3 DNA reads TGTGCCAGCAGCCCTAGGGTGGGAGTCGGGGAAAAACTGTTTTTT.